This T cell receptor (beta chain) came from a study of shared clonotypes between healthy human individuals. Study-wide findings and caveats: Some naive CD4 clonotypes, around 4.7%, turned up in common across a handful of donors. Non-shared clonotypes were found to have lower generation probabilities than the clonotypes that were shared by all four of the sorted-subset donors. Sampling involved blood alone; tissue repertoires likely differ.

Notes on this clone: The antigen is unknown.

This CDR3 has 21 residues. Germline-derived CDR1 and CDR2 are SGHTA and FQGTGA. V gave up 1 base and J gave up 5 bases, with 29 bases separating them. Donors comprised only Caucasian adults living in Nashville, Tennessee. Sequenced by immunoSEQ multiplex PCR; TCRdb stores in-frame clones only, minus some. The table lists 2,500,000 or so clones, around 93% of them singletons. Sequencing was carried out using naive CD4+ T cells from PBMCs. Subset noted: CD45RA+ positively selected. This chain uses TRBV7-3 with TRBJ2-2, with D tentatively TRBD2 (7 bases). The sequence was collected from a man aged 18 to 29 in good health. Some clones in this sample may be carry-over from other donors' samples. DNA of the CDR3: TGTGCCAGCAGCTTAATCGCGGGAGCCGTTAATAGGGGGTCTGGGACCGGGGAGCTGTTTTTT. Translation gives CASSLIAGAVNRGSGTGELFF.